This T cell receptor (beta chain) was documented in a study of shared clonotypes between healthy human individuals. Broader study findings: Expectations were that clonotype sharing among donors would be affected by sequencing depth.

As for this clone: Antigen unknown.

Terminally differentiated effector memory CD45RA+ cells were left out of the naive CD8 fraction, which was CD45RO-negative and positively selected for CCR7. Only in-frame clones appear in the TCRdb table, and some are missing; sequencing was by immunoSEQ multiplex PCR. There are about 2,200,000 clones in the sample; about 93% occur only once, and 1.5% to 2% lies in the top ten. This CDR3 has 18 amino acids. V was pared by 3 bases and J by 8 bases, with 12 bases of the junction left unmatched. In germline, CDR1 is SGHAT, CDR2 FQDESV (reference sequence). Sequenced: naive CD8+ T cells from PBMCs. V gene TRBV11-1 combines with J gene TRBJ2-1, with 14 nucleotides matching TRBD2. This TCR was sampled from a man younger than 35 in good health. Some clones in this sample may be carry-over from other donors' samples. The CDR3 here is CASSLTPGTSGRAHEQFF. The DNA for the CDR3 is TGTGCCAGCAGCTTGACACCCGGGACTAGCGGGAGAGCCCATGAGCAGTTCTTC.